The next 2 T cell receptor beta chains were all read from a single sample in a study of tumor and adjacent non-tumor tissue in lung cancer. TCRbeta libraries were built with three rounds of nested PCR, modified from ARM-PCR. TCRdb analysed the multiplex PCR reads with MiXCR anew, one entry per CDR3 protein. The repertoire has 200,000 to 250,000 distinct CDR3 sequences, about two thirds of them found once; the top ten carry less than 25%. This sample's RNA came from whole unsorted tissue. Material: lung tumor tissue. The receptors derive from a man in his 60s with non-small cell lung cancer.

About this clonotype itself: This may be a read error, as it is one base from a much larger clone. The CDR3 protein is CGSSFFEIYTF. The CDR3 DNA is TGTGGCAGCAGCTTTTTTGAGATCTACACCTTC. The chain has TRBV5-4 and TRBJ1-2; D is undetermined. The CDR3 spans 11 residues. The germline CDR1 and CDR2 sequences are SGHNT and YYREEE (reference sequence).

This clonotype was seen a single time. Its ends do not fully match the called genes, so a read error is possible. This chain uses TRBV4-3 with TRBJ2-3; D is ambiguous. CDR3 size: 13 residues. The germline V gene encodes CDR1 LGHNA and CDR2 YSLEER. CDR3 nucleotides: TGCGCCAGCATCCAAGAGAATGCAGATACGCAGTATTTC. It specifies CASIQENADTQYF.